One and the same sample provided the 32 T cell receptor beta chains below, sequenced in a study of blood T cell repertoires in COVID-19. Assay: immunoSEQ multiplex PCR; the TCRdb copy retains only in-frame clones and omits some. The sample lists fewer than 400,000 clones, roughly 90% seen once, with roughly 2.9% in the top ten. Material for sequencing was peripheral blood. These receptors all stem from a woman in her twenties or thirties with COVID-19, enrolled during active disease.

The rearrangement joins TRBV6-5 to TRBJ1-5; 10 bases are shared with TRBD1. This CDR3 region has 14 residues. Germline V gene lookup returns CDR1 MNHEY and CDR2 SVGAGI. Unmatched junction bases numbered 4, after V lost 8 bases and J lost 3 bases. CDR3 nucleotides: TGTGCCAGCGGGACAGGGGCTAACAATCAGCCCCAGCATTTT. Its translation is CASGTGANNQPQHF.

This clone was seen just once. The V call is TRBV19, the J call TRBJ1-4; D ambiguous. Germline V gene lookup returns CDR1 LNHDA and CDR2 SQIVND (reference sequence). The length of the CDR3 is 14 residues. Trimming stripped 3 bases from V and 11 bases from J, with 16 bases between. This CDR3 is CASSISTPSGKLFF. The CDR3, as DNA: TGTGCCAGTAGTATCTCAACACCCAGCGGGAAACTGTTTTTT.

This clone was seen only once. The rearrangement uses TRBV2 and TRBJ1-6, with D maybe TRBD1 (6 bases). The germline CDR1 and CDR2 sequences are SNHLY and FYNNEI. V lost 7 bases, J lost 5 bases, and 12 bases lay in between. The CDR3 runs 14 residues. In DNA, the CDR3 is TGTGCCAGCAATAGGGACACCAATAATTCACCCCTCCACTTT. This translates into CASNRDTNNSPLHF.

V gene TRBV19 combines with J gene TRBJ1-1; D ambiguous. V lost 7 bases, J lost 3 bases, and 24 bases lay in between. There are 17 residues in the CDR3. Germline V lookup: CDR1 LNHDA, CDR2 SQIVND (reference sequence). In DNA, the CDR3 is TGTGCCAGTAAGATAATCGGACTCTCGGTAATGGACACTGAAGCTTTCTTT. It specifies CASKIIGLSVMDTEAFF.

This clone was observed a few times. V gene TRBV5-4 combines with J gene TRBJ2-1; TRBD2 matches 9 bases. Germline V gene data show CDR1 as SGHNT and CDR2 as YYREEE (reference sequence). The junction had 10 bases not matched to a gene; V was cut back by 3 bases and J by 0 bases. The CDR3 is made up of 18 amino acids. CDR3 protein: CASSWGATREGSYNEQFF. The CDR3 DNA follows: TGTGCCAGCAGCTGGGGGGCTACGCGGGAGGGCTCCTACAATGAGCAGTTCTTC.

The rearrangement joins TRBV28 to TRBJ2-6, with D maybe TRBD2 (5 bases). From germline, CDR1 is MDHEN and CDR2 SYDVKM. The V end lost 3 bases, the J end lost 4 bases, and 13 bases lay between the germline ends. This CDR3 is built from 16 residues. CDR3 DNA: TGTGCCAGCAGTTTTGCGGGTACTAGAGGGGCCAACGTCCTGACTTTC. It yields the protein CASSFAGTRGANVLTF.

V gene TRBV2 combines with J gene TRBJ1-3; D ambiguous. Looked up from germline, CDR1 is SNHLY and CDR2 is FYNNEI. The CDR3 runs to 18 residues. Trimming cost V 1 base and J 0 bases, with 16 bases left between them. The CDR3 loop reads CASSEGLRWANSGNTIYF. The CDR3 DNA sequence: TGTGCCAGCAGTGAAGGCCTTAGGTGGGCAAACTCTGGAAACACCATATATTTT.

V and J are TRBV19 and TRBJ2-7; a weak D match, TRBD2 (5 bases). Germline-derived CDR1 and CDR2 are LNHDA and SQIVND (reference sequence). Trimming left V 5 bases short and J 7 bases short, with 15 bases between. This CDR3 has 13 residues. The CDR3 DNA sequence: TGTGCCAGTAGTTATCAAGGAGGTCGGGAGCAGTACTTC. Amino acids: CASSYQGGREQYF.

The CDR3 sequence: CASSQDRGGRNTIYF. CDR3 bases: TGCGCCAGCAGCCAAGATCGTGGCGGCCGAAACACCATATATTTT. V is TRBV4-1 and J is TRBJ1-3; D not certain. V lost 0 bases and J lost 5, with 11 bases in between. CDR3 length equals 15 residues. Per germline, CDR1 MGHRA and CDR2 YSYEKL.

This clone has more than one count but fewer than ten. The gene calls are TRBV3-1 (or the pseudogene TRBV3-2) and TRBJ2-7; 8 nucleotides match TRBD1. The CDR3 extends over 14 amino acids. With V trimmed by 4 bases and J by 2 bases, 4 bases remained unmatched. The germline V gene encodes CDR1 LGHDT and CDR2 YNNKEL (reference sequence). The CDR3 protein is CASSRGQGPYEQYF. The CDR3 DNA is TGTGCCAGCAGCCGAGGACAGGGCCCCTACGAGCAGTACTTC.

The V gene is TRBV13, the J gene TRBJ2-2; maybe TRBD1 (5 bases). CDR1 PRHDT and CDR2 FYEKMQ come from the germline V gene (reference sequence). The CDR3 length is 15 residues. Trimming pared 7 bases from V and 4 bases from J, leaving 16 bases between. As DNA, the CDR3 is TGTGCCAGCACGTTCGAGTTAGGGGTCACCGGGGAGCTGTTTTTT. Translated, it gives CASTFELGVTGELFF.

J is TRBJ1-1 and V is TRBV30; D unclear. From germline, CDR1 is GTSNPN and CDR2 SVGIG (reference sequence). V was clipped by 2 bases and J by 3 bases, with 13 bases between them. This CDR3 region has 14 residues. The CDR3 sequence is CAWSLSGRDTEAFF. The CDR3 bases are TGTGCCTGGAGTTTGTCCGGGCGGGACACTGAAGCTTTCTTT.

This chain connects TRBV5-1 to TRBJ1-1; no definite D call. CDR3 length: 14 amino acids. CDR1 SGHRS and CDR2 YFSETQ come from the germline V gene. V was cut by 2 bases and J by 5 bases, with 13 bases left in between. CDR3 region: CASSFGRSNTEAFF. CDR3 sequence (DNA): TGCGCCAGCAGCTTTGGGAGATCGAATACTGAAGCTTTCTTT.

The chain combines TRBV3-1 (or the pseudogene TRBV3-2) with TRBJ1-3, with TRBD1 matching 7 bases. This CDR3 region has 14 residues. The V and J ends lost 5 bases and 4 bases, in that order; junction bases with no gene match: 5. The germline gives CDR1 LGHDT, CDR2 YNNKEL (reference sequence). The CDR3 loop reads CASSSDRAGNTIYF. In DNA form, the CDR3 reads TGTGCCAGCAGCAGCGACAGGGCGGGAAACACCATATATTTT.

This clone was counted a single time. The CDR3 bases are TGTGCCAGCAGCCCACGGACAGGGAAACCCTACGAGCAGTACTTC. Its translation is CASSPRTGKPYEQYF. The chain carries TRBV14 and TRBJ2-7, with 8 bases lining up with TRBD1. This CDR3 is built from 15 residues. Unmatched junction bases numbered 7, after V lost 4 bases and J lost 2 bases. Germline V lookup: CDR1 SGHDN, CDR2 FVKESK.

The V gene is TRBV4-1, the J gene TRBJ1-2; D perhaps matches TRBD1 (6 bases). The CDR3 consists of 15 residues. Per germline, CDR1 MGHRA and CDR2 YSYEKL. Trimming shortened V by 2 bases and J by 4 bases, and 14 bases separated the two germline ends. The CDR3 sequence: CASSQSGGPRYGYTF. The CDR3 bases are TGCGCCAGCAGCCAATCCGGGGGGCCCCGCTATGGCTACACCTTC.

The chain carries TRBV6-5 and TRBJ1-2; TRBD1 matches at 9 bases. Germline V CDR1 and CDR2: MNHEY, SVGAGI. After removal of 7 bases from V and 3 bases from J, the junction contained 6 bases not matched to a gene. This CDR3 is built from 14 residues. The CDR3 bases are TGTGCCAGCAAAGGGACAGGGATCGACTATGGCTACACCTTC. Amino acids: CASKGTGIDYGYTF.

The chain employs TRBV7-6 and TRBJ2-5; 9 nucleotides agree with TRBD2. CDR1 SGHVS and CDR2 FNYEAQ come from the germline V gene. V gave up 1 base and J gave up 9 bases; unmatched junction bases: 12. The CDR3 extends over 16 amino acids. This CDR3 reads CASSLVVLAGSRAQYF. The CDR3, as DNA: TGTGCCAGCAGCTTAGTGGTGCTAGCGGGATCCAGGGCCCAGTACTTC.

The chain couples TRBV6-6 to TRBJ1-5; 8 bases are shared with TRBD1. The trim removed 7 bases at V and 4 bases at J, leaving 3 bases unmatched. Germline assignment: CDR1 MNHNY and CDR2 SVGAGI (reference sequence). The length of the CDR3 is 13 residues. CDR3 sequence (DNA): TGTGCCAGCACCCAGGGGGCTAATCAGCCCCAGCATTTT. It specifies CASTQGANQPQHF.

The J gene is TRBJ2-3, the V gene TRBV20-1, with 7 bases that match TRBD1. The CDR3 is 15 amino acids. J gave up 2 bases and V 3 bases, and 8 bases lay outside the gene matches. CDR1 and CDR2 (germline): DFQATT, SNEGSKA (reference sequence). CDR3 loop: CSASSGQEVTDTQYF. As DNA, the CDR3 is TGCAGTGCTAGTTCAGGACAGGAGGTCACAGATACGCAGTATTTT.

The CDR3 DNA is TGTGCCAGCAGCGTCGACAGGGGAAGCACTGAAGCTTTCTTT. Translation: CASSVDRGSTEAFF. This chain joins TRBV7-8 and TRBJ1-1, with 8 bases matching TRBD1. The CDR3 runs 14 residues. Losses at the gene ends were 5 bases for V and 4 bases for J; bases not matched to a gene: 6. In germline, CDR1 is SGHVS, CDR2 FQNEAQ.

V gene TRBV5-1 combines with J gene TRBJ2-7, with D tentatively TRBD1 (6 bases). CDR3 length equals 15 residues. V dropped 0 bases and J dropped 2 bases, with 12 bases sitting between them. From germline, CDR1 is SGHRS and CDR2 YFSETQ. The CDR3 nucleotides read TGCGCCAGCAGCTTGGAGGGGACAAGTCCCTACGAGCAGTACTTC. Amino acid sequence: CASSLEGTSPYEQYF.

V is TRBV7-9 and J is TRBJ1-6; D not resolved. Trimming took 3 bases from V and 7 from J, leaving 13 bases between them. Germline V gene lookup returns CDR1 SEHNR and CDR2 FQNEAQ (reference sequence). The CDR3 is made up of 15 amino acids. Written as DNA, the CDR3 is TGTGCCAGCAGCTTGGCAGGCATTGGGAATTCACCCCTCCACTTT. It specifies CASSLAGIGNSPLHF.

The V call is TRBV7-2, the J call TRBJ1-1; a weak D match, TRBD1 (5 bases). The CDR3 runs 15 residues. Per the germline V gene, CDR1 is SGHTA and CDR2 is FQGNSA. Trimming took off 0 bases at V and 4 bases at J, with 12 bases between the two ends. The CDR3 is CASSLAWAGPTEAFF. As DNA, the CDR3 is TGTGCCAGCAGCTTAGCTTGGGCGGGACCCACTGAAGCTTTCTTT. Full variable domain (remainder filled in from reference TRBV7-2 and TRBJ1-1): GAGVSQSPSNKVTEKGKDVELRCDPISGHTALYWYRQSLGQGLEFLIYFQGNSAPDKSGLPSDRFSAERTGGSVSTLTIQRTQQEDSAVYLCASSLAWAGPTEAFFGQGTRLTVV.

J is TRBJ1-1 and V is TRBV6-5, with D tentatively TRBD1 (6 bases). V lost 6 bases, J lost 1 base, and 15 bases lay in between. CDR3 length: 15 residues. Germline V lookup: CDR1 MNHEY, CDR2 SVGAGI. CDR3 amino acids: CASRIVTGENTEAFF. In DNA, the CDR3 is TGTGCCAGCAGGATCGTGACAGGAGAGAACACTGAAGCTTTCTTT.

The chain employs TRBV6-1 and TRBJ1-5; the D gene is possibly TRBD1 (6 bases). The germline V and J ends were trimmed by 3 bases and 0 bases, with 15 bases remaining between them. Germline CDR1 reads MNHNS; CDR2 reads SASEGT. The CDR3 consists of 17 residues. CDR3 residues: CASSETGRLLSNQPQHF. For the CDR3, the DNA is TGTGCCAGCAGTGAGACAGGTCGCCTCCTTAGCAATCAGCCCCAGCATTTT.

This clone was detected only once. This chain joins TRBV6-4 and TRBJ1-2, with 8 bases aligning to TRBD1. The junction had 6 bases not matched to a gene; V was cut back by 2 bases and J by 4 bases. The CDR3 contains 15 residues. CDR1 is MRHNA, CDR2 SNTAGT, per germline. DNA for the CDR3: TGTGCCAGCAGTGACGCGGGACAGGTTTCCTATGGCTACACCTTC. Amino acids: CASSDAGQVSYGYTF.

This sequence joins TRBV29-1 and TRBJ2-1, with TRBD2 matching over 8 bases. This CDR3 has 14 residues. Germline assignment: CDR1 SQVTM and CDR2 ANQGSEA. J was trimmed by 4 bases and V by 4 bases; bases with no gene match: 6. In DNA, the CDR3 is TGCAGCGTTGGAAGGGCTAGCGGGTACAATGAGCAGTTCTTC. As protein: CSVGRASGYNEQFF.

This clone was seen just once. CDR3 region: CASSQGRTSGRAYQETQYF. CDR3 in DNA: TGTGCCAGCAGCCAAGGCCGGACTAGCGGGAGGGCTTACCAAGAGACCCAGTACTTC. The J gene is TRBJ2-5, the V gene TRBV3-1 (or the pseudogene TRBV3-2), with 15 bases fitting TRBD2. V was clipped by 1 base and J by 0 bases; unmatched bases: 6. The V gene's germline CDR1 is LGHDT and CDR2 YNNKEL (reference sequence). This CDR3 spans 19 amino acids.

The V call is TRBV7-2, the J call TRBJ1-2, with D perhaps matching TRBD1 (5 bases). Germline-derived CDR1 and CDR2 are SGHTA and FQGNSA. The CDR3 contains 15 residues. V was clipped by 1 base and J by 1 base, with 10 bases between them. The CDR3 coding sequence is TGTGCCAGCAGCTTAGTTCAAGGGGATAACTATGGCTACACCTTC. Its protein product is CASSLVQGDNYGYTF.

The V gene is TRBV27, the J gene TRBJ1-6; TRBD1 matches 9 bases. The length of the CDR3 is 18 residues. The germline V gene encodes CDR1 MNHEY and CDR2 SMNVEV (reference sequence). J was trimmed by 5 bases and V by 4 bases; bases with no gene match: 12. CDR3 sequence (DNA): TGTGCCAGCAGTTCCTACCCTCCCGGACAGGGGAATAATTCACCCCTCCACTTT. This translates into CASSSYPPGQGNNSPLHF.

V gene TRBV5-8 combines with J gene TRBJ1-5; the D gene is possibly TRBD1 (5 bases). The CDR3 contains 14 residues. V lost 0 bases and J 7 bases, leaving 11 bases between the germline ends. Germline V gene lookup returns CDR1 SGHTS and CDR2 YDEGEE. The DNA of the CDR3 is TGTGCCAGCAGCTTGGTGGCAGGGAAACAGCCCCAGCATTTT. Protein product: CASSLVAGKQPQHF.